These T cell receptor beta chains were read from a single sample in a study of blood T cell repertoires in COVID-19. Data came from immunoSEQ multiplex PCR; TCRdb stores just in-frame clones and leaves some out. The sample has 40,000 to 55,000 clones, over 75% seen once. The specimen sequenced was peripheral blood. The source of these receptors is a human donor in a cohort sampled during active COVID-19. Both conserved end residues are part of each CDR3. Fields, in order: V gene, D gene, J gene, CDR3 protein. D genes are given only for firm matches.

v_gene: TRBV5-6
d_gene: TRBD1
j_gene: TRBJ2-7
CDR3aa: CASRDRLEYEQYF

v_gene: TRBV5-1
d_gene: TRBD2
j_gene: TRBJ2-5
CDR3aa: CASSPTSGKETQYF

v_gene: TRBV5-1
d_gene: -
j_gene: TRBJ2-7
CDR3aa: CASRDTYEQYF

v_gene: TRBV5-6
d_gene: TRBD2
j_gene: TRBJ2-1
CDR3aa: CASSVTSGFEQFF

v_gene: TRBV7-3
d_gene: -
j_gene: TRBJ2-2
CDR3aa: CASSLTGSTGELFF

v_gene: TRBV25-1
d_gene: -
j_gene: TRBJ1-5
CDR3aa: CASSEAGDQPQHF

v_gene: TRBV24-1
d_gene: TRBD2
j_gene: TRBJ2-1
CDR3aa: CATSDPRTSLDEQFF

v_gene: TRBV11-3
d_gene: -
j_gene: TRBJ2-7
CDR3aa: CASSYAGSTYEQYF

v_gene: TRBV19
d_gene: -
j_gene: TRBJ1-5
CDR3aa: CASSIASYSNQPQHF

v_gene: TRBV5-1
d_gene: TRBD2
j_gene: TRBJ2-7
CDR3aa: CASSEMTSGSREQYF

v_gene: TRBV3-1/TRBV3-2
d_gene: TRBD1
j_gene: TRBJ2-7
CDR3aa: CASSRREGTGRNEQYF

v_gene: TRBV19
d_gene: TRBD1
j_gene: TRBJ1-1
CDR3aa: CASDRVPNTEAFF

v_gene: TRBV7-9
d_gene: -
j_gene: TRBJ2-5
CDR3aa: CASSLGHRETQYF

v_gene: TRBV28
d_gene: TRBD1
j_gene: TRBJ2-5
CDR3aa: CASSLGQGAGTQYF

v_gene: TRBV7-9
d_gene: TRBD2
j_gene: TRBJ2-1
CDR3aa: CASSLGGGGLSYNEQFF

v_gene: TRBV18
d_gene: TRBD1
j_gene: TRBJ1-5
CDR3aa: CASSHQRDSQHQPQHF

v_gene: TRBV7-9
d_gene: TRBD1
j_gene: TRBJ2-2
CDR3aa: CASSTPTGGATGELFF

v_gene: TRBV7-8
d_gene: TRBD2
j_gene: TRBJ2-5
CDR3aa: CASSLAGAETQYF

v_gene: TRBV24-1
d_gene: -
j_gene: TRBJ2-1
CDR3aa: CATSDLRTGRVNEQFF

v_gene: TRBV14
d_gene: TRBD1
j_gene: TRBJ1-2
CDR3aa: CASSQSGTVYGYTF

v_gene: TRBV29-1
d_gene: -
j_gene: TRBJ2-2
CDR3aa: CSVTGDRNTGELFF

v_gene: TRBV30
d_gene: TRBD1
j_gene: TRBJ1-5
CDR3aa: CAWSTGEHQPQHF

v_gene: TRBV5-1
d_gene: -
j_gene: TRBJ1-2
CDR3aa: CASSLAGFYGYTF

v_gene: TRBV10-1
d_gene: -
j_gene: TRBJ2-7
CDR3aa: CASSDPGNGEQYF

v_gene: TRBV6-6
d_gene: TRBD1
j_gene: TRBJ1-6
CDR3aa: CATSTGDSPLHF

v_gene: TRBV30
d_gene: -
j_gene: TRBJ2-3
CDR3aa: CAWSPTDSTDTQYF

v_gene: TRBV9
d_gene: TRBD1
j_gene: TRBJ2-5
CDR3aa: CASSVATGGETQYF

v_gene: TRBV6-5
d_gene: -
j_gene: TRBJ2-7
CDR3aa: CASSRGYEQYF

v_gene: TRBV19
d_gene: -
j_gene: TRBJ2-3
CDR3aa: CASSMSAQSGDTQYF

v_gene: TRBV5-1
d_gene: TRBD1
j_gene: TRBJ1-4
CDR3aa: CASSFGQGGNEKLFF

v_gene: TRBV11-3
d_gene: TRBD2
j_gene: TRBJ2-7
CDR3aa: CASSPGTSEYEQYF

v_gene: TRBV7-9
d_gene: -
j_gene: TRBJ1-4
CDR3aa: CASSLEGNEKLFF

v_gene: TRBV3-1/TRBV3-2
d_gene: TRBD1
j_gene: TRBJ1-5
CDR3aa: CASSPNPGQGNQPQHF

v_gene: TRBV19
d_gene: -
j_gene: TRBJ1-2
CDR3aa: CASSIPTLGANYGYTF

v_gene: TRBV6-1
d_gene: -
j_gene: TRBJ2-7
CDR3aa: CASSETTGRGYEQYF

v_gene: TRBV30
d_gene: -
j_gene: TRBJ1-3
CDR3aa: CAWAQGNTIYF

v_gene: TRBV5-8
d_gene: TRBD2
j_gene: TRBJ2-1
CDR3aa: CASSVGTSGYNEQFF

v_gene: TRBV19
d_gene: -
j_gene: TRBJ2-5
CDR3aa: CASGPVQETQYF

v_gene: TRBV5-5
d_gene: TRBD1
j_gene: TRBJ2-7
CDR3aa: CASSLRQGPGQGYEQYF

v_gene: TRBV13
d_gene: TRBD1
j_gene: TRBJ2-2
CDR3aa: CASRHRSGTGGTGELFF

v_gene: TRBV9
d_gene: -
j_gene: TRBJ2-3
CDR3aa: CASSRGLRADTQYF

v_gene: TRBV19
d_gene: TRBD2
j_gene: TRBJ2-1
CDR3aa: CASSIGTSGRAVYNEQFF

v_gene: TRBV2
d_gene: TRBD1
j_gene: TRBJ2-7
CDR3aa: CASRGLTGAFSYEQYF

v_gene: TRBV4-1
d_gene: -
j_gene: TRBJ1-2
CDR3aa: CASSQDERGGYYGYTF

v_gene: TRBV28
d_gene: TRBD1
j_gene: TRBJ1-4
CDR3aa: CASSPPTGGNGKLFF

v_gene: TRBV12-3/TRBV12-4
d_gene: -
j_gene: TRBJ2-5
CDR3aa: CASSRPEGETQYF